The 5 T cell receptor beta chains presented below share a single source sample, sequenced in a study of blood T cell repertoires in COVID-19. The assay was immunoSEQ multiplex PCR, and TCRdb's table has in-frame clones only and misses some. The table lists some 26,000 clones, less than 90% of them singletons, with just under 5% in the top ten. The specimen sequenced was peripheral blood. The receptor source for this set is a man aged 65 to 79 with active COVID-19.

The chain employs TRBV10-3 and TRBJ2-7; D uncertain. The germline V gene has CDR1 ENHRY and CDR2 SYGVKD. The CDR3 covers 12 residues. The ends were cut back, 5 bases at V and 3 bases at J, with 8 bases in the middle. The CDR3 region is CAISWSNYEQYF. In nucleotides, the CDR3 is TGTGCCATCAGTTGGAGTAACTACGAGCAGTACTTC.

This chain joins TRBV5-6 and TRBJ1-4; D is unclear. There are 15 residues in the CDR3. Germline CDR1 reads SGHDT; CDR2 reads YYEEEE. Between the trimmed V and J ends, which lost 3 bases and 4 bases, there was a span of 13 bases. As DNA, the CDR3 is TGTGCCAGCAGCTACGGGGATGCGGGTAATGAAAAACTGTTTTTT. Residues: CASSYGDAGNEKLFF.

The chain combines TRBV6-6 with TRBJ1-4; D is unresolved. V lost 2 bases and J lost 4, with 5 bases in between. In germline, CDR1 is MNHNY, CDR2 SVGAGI (reference sequence). The CDR3 is 13 residues long. The CDR3 DNA reads TGTGCCAGCAGTTACCGGGTTAATGAAAAACTGTTTTTT. Encoded protein: CASSYRVNEKLFF.

V usage is TRBV9 and J usage is TRBJ1-1; D is possibly TRBD1 (6 bases). Trimming shortened V by 0 bases and J by 8 bases, and 11 bases separated the two germline ends. Germline-derived CDR1 and CDR2 are SGDLS and YYNGEE. This CDR3 region has 13 residues. CDR3: CASSVEGGREAFF. The DNA of the CDR3 is TGTGCCAGCAGCGTAGAAGGGGGACGGGAAGCTTTCTTT. The full variable domain, in which reference TRBV9 and TRBJ1-1 provide the parts outside the CDR3, is DSGVTQTPKHLITATGQRVTLRCSPRSGDLSVYWYQQSLDQGLQFLIQYYNGEERAKGNILERFSAQQFPDLHSELNLSSLELGDSALYFCASSVEGGREAFFGQGTRLTVV.

The gene calls are TRBV5-5 and TRBJ1-3, with D perhaps matching TRBD1 (6 bases). V was pared by 0 bases and J by 3 bases, with 13 bases between. Germline-derived CDR1 and CDR2 are SGHKS and YYEKEE (reference sequence). This CDR3 region has 16 residues. CDR3 nucleotide sequence: TGTGCCAGCAGCTTGGCGGGGGGCGGCTTTGGAAACACCATATATTTT. Translation gives CASSLAGGGFGNTIYF.